This T cell receptor beta chain stems from a study of shared clonotypes between healthy human individuals. V lost 0 bases to trimming and J lost 4 bases, with 9 bases between them. The germline gives CDR1 MNHEY, CDR2 SVGAGI. The CDR3 spans 14 residues. To note about this clone: The antigen is not known.

Findings and limits, study-wide: Relative to their counterparts shared across all four donors, non-shared clonotypes exhibited diminished generation probabilities. Richness estimates generally favored naive over memory subsets. Clonotypes that were shared across a handful of donors made up around 5% of naive CD4 clonotypes.

Naive CD8 cells lacked CD45RO and underwent positive selection for CCR7, leaving out terminally differentiated effector memory CD45RA+ cells. Every subset's genomic DNA went evenly onto several immunoSEQ plates. The table came from immunoSEQ multiplex PCR; TCRdb's copy has only in-frame clones and leaves some out. The sample contains some 2.1 million clones, about 95% of which appear only once. Sequencing was carried out using naive CD8+ T cells sorted from blood. This chain joins TRBV6-5 and TRBJ1-2, with D unclear. This receptor was taken from a man younger than 35 in good health. CDR3 region: CASSYSGGIYGYTF. As DNA, the CDR3 is TGTGCCAGCAGTTACTCAGGAGGAATCTATGGCTACACCTTC.